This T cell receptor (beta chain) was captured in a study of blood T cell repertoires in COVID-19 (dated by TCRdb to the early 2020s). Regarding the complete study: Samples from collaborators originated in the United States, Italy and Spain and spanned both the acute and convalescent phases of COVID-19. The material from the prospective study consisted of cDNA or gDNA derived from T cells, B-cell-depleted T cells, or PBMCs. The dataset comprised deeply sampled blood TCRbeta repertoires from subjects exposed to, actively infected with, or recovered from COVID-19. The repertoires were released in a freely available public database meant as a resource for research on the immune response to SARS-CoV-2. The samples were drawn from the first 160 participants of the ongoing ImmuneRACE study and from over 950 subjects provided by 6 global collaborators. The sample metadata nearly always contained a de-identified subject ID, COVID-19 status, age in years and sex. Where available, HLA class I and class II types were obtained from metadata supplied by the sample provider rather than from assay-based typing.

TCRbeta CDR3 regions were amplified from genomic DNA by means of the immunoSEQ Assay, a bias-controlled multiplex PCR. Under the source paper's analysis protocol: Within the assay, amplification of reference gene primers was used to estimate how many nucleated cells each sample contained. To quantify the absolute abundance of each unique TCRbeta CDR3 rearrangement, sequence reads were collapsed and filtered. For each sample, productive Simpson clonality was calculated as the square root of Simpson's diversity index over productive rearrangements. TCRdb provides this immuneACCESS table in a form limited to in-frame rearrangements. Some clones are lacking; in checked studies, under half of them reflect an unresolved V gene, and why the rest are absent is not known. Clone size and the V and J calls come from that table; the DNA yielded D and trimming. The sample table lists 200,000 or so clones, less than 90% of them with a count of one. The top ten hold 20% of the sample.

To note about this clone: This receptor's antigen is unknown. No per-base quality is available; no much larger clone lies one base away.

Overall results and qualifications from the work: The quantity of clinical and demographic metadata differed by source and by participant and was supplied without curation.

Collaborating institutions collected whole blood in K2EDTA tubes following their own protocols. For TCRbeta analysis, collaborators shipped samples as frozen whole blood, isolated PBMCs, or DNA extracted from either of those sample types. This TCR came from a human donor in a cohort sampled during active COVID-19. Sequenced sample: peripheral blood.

The base sequence is TGCGCCAGCAGCCCTAACAGGGCGGGAGCCTACAATGAGCAGTTCTTC. Protein translation: CASSPNRAGAYNEQFF. Here the chain combines TRBV5-1 and TRBJ2-1, with TRBD2 as a weak D call on 7 bases. Between the V and J ends, shortened by 4 bases and 2 bases respectively, the junction contains 16 bases. Measured from the cysteine to the phenylalanine, the CDR3 is 16 residues long. This entry keeps only the CDR3 DNA: 48 bases, framed from base 1. Per the germline V gene, SGHRS is the CDR1 and YFSETQ is the CDR2.